This TCR beta chain was identified during a study of cytomegalovirus exposure and HLA in healthy donors. Study-wide results and caveats: The study put around 180 TCR beta chains on its list as cytomegalovirus-associated. A later look showed TCR association rates differing by HLA locus, highest for DRB1 and lowest for HLA-C.

The germline V gene has CDR1 MGHRA and CDR2 YSYEKL. The CDR3 covers 14 residues. Deletions cut 1 base from V and 8 bases from J, with 12 bases between. The primer mix had 60 Vbeta and 13 Jbeta primers. Sequencing was performed with immunoSEQ multiplex PCR; in TCRdb, only in-frame clones are kept and a portion is missing. The sample includes around 250,000 clones, 80% to 85% of them seen just once. Points on this clone: Its antigen is still unknown.

The chain employs TRBV4-1 and TRBJ2-1, with D maybe TRBD1 (6 bases). This sequence was found in a woman in her sixties in good health and CMV-seropositive. The sequenced sample was PBMCs. CDR3 coding DNA: TGCGCCAGCAGCCAAGTGAGACAGGCCGATGAGCAGTTCTTC. Translated: CASSQVRQADEQFF.